This T cell receptor beta chain was profiled in a study of OX40 agonist ivuxolimab in advanced cancers. About the research overall: A diagnosis of hepatocellular carcinoma, melanoma, renal cell or head and neck cancer was present in dose-escalation patients. Study-level points and caveats: Fewer expanded clones were found on average in CD4+ than in CD8+ T cells. There was clonal expansion of CD4+ and CD8+ blood T cells by week 6 at 0.1 to 3.0 mg/kg. Specificity for antigen went undetermined in the expanded peripheral T cells.

As concerns this clone: Its target is not known.

Data came from immunoSEQ multiplex PCR; TCRdb stores just in-frame clones and leaves some out. The sample holds about 33,000 clones, about 81% seen once. The receptor comes from an adult with an advanced solid tumor such as melanoma, head and neck, liver or kidney cancer. The source material was CD4+ or CD8+ T cells sorted from blood, sampled in a trial of the OX40 agonist ivuxolimab.

DNA of the CDR3: TGCGCCAGCAGCCTGGAAGGGGGTTCTAATGAAAAACTGTTTTTT. Translated: CASSLEGGSNEKLFF. The chain employs TRBV5-1 and TRBJ1-4, with D tentatively TRBD1 (6 bases). Trimming removed 4 bases from V and 3 bases from J, with 13 bases in between. This CDR3 has 15 amino acids. Per germline, CDR1 SGHRS and CDR2 YFSETQ.